The 23 T cell receptor beta chains reported below all come from one sample, sequenced in a study of blood T cell repertoires in COVID-19. Profiling relied on immunoSEQ multiplex PCR, and the TCRdb table lists in-frame clones only, not all of them. The top ten clones hold roughly 3.4% of a sample with 200,000 to 250,000 clones, 80% to 90% of them seen once. The sequencing sample was made of PBMCs or T cells enriched from blood (not recorded which). The receptor set was obtained from a woman between 35 and 50 years old with acute COVID-19.

V gene TRBV11-3 combines with J gene TRBJ1-1; D might be TRBD1 (6 bases). The V gene lost 5 bases and the J gene lost 4 bases, with 17 bases spanning the gap. Germline CDR1 SGHNT, CDR2 YENEEA. This CDR3 has 15 residues. CDR3 in amino acids: CASSPGAGLFTEAFF. The CDR3 DNA reads as TGTGCCAGCAGCCCAGGGGCAGGACTGTTCACTGAAGCTTTCTTT.

This clone was seen a few times. The rearrangement links TRBV19 to TRBJ1-5; D possibly corresponds to TRBD1 (6 bases). The germline V and J ends were trimmed by 6 bases and 3 bases, with 15 bases remaining between them. Germline V lookup: CDR1 LNHDA, CDR2 SQIVND (reference sequence). The CDR3 extends over 15 amino acids. DNA of the CDR3: TGTGCCAGTAGGATTAAGCAGGGGTTCAATCAGCCCCAGCATTTT. Translated, it gives CASRIKQGFNQPQHF. The variable domain in full, with the rest retrieved from reference TRBV19 and TRBJ1-5, is DGGITQSPKYLFRKEGQNVTLSCEQNLNHDAMYWYRQDPGQGLRLIYYSQIVNDFQKGDIAEGYSVSREKKESFPLTVTSAQKNPTAFYLCASRIKQGFNQPQHFGDGTRLSIL.

This clone occurred once. V gene TRBV19 combines with J gene TRBJ2-1, with D hard to call. This CDR3 comprises 15 residues. Trimming shortened V by 3 bases and J by 2 bases, and 11 bases separated the two germline ends. Per the germline V gene, CDR1 is LNHDA and CDR2 is SQIVND (reference sequence). CDR3: CASSMSPLPYNEQFF. The CDR3 nucleotides are TGTGCCAGTAGTATGTCTCCACTGCCCTACAATGAGCAGTTCTTC.

This chain joins TRBV6-6 and TRBJ2-4; 8 bases are a match to TRBD2. Germline CDR1 and CDR2: MNHNY and SVGAGI (reference sequence). The CDR3 has 14 amino acids. The ends lost 4 bases at V and 7 bases at J; junction bases unmatched: 6. The CDR3 is CASSSRGASNIQYF. CDR3 in DNA: TGTGCCAGCAGTTCGCGGGGGGCCTCTAACATTCAGTACTTC.

This rearrangement joins TRBV30 to TRBJ2-1; tentatively, D is TRBD2 (6 bases). This CDR3 contains 13 residues. Germline V lookup: CDR1 GTSNPN, CDR2 SVGIG (reference sequence). Trimming pared 5 bases from V and 9 bases from J, leaving 17 bases between. The CDR3 is CAWGGTVGREQFF. CDR3 DNA sequence: TGTGCCTGGGGCGGGACCGTAGGTCGTGAGCAGTTCTTC.

This clone was seen a handful of times. This sequence joins TRBV3-1 (or the pseudogene TRBV3-2) and TRBJ1-2, with D possibly matching TRBD1 (6 bases). The V gene lost 1 base and the J gene lost 2 bases, with 17 bases spanning the gap. The CDR3 spans 17 residues. Germline values: CDR1 LGHDT, CDR2 YNNKEL (reference sequence). The CDR3 reads CASSQGVRGGLNYGYTF. The CDR3 DNA reads as TGTGCCAGCAGCCAAGGCGTTAGGGGGGGGCTGAACTATGGCTACACCTTC.

This sequence joins TRBV12-3 or TRBV12-4 and TRBJ2-1; TRBD1 might be the D (5 bases). Trimming removed 7 bases at V and 2 bases at J, with 9 bases between. The CDR3 runs 13 residues. The chain's CDR3 is CASTQGTYNEQFF. Here the CDR3 DNA reads TGTGCCAGCACTCAGGGAACCTACAATGAGCAGTTCTTC.

This chain connects TRBV18 to TRBJ1-1; D gene uncertain. Germline V lookup: CDR1 KGHSH, CDR2 LQKENI. The germline V and J ends were trimmed by 1 base and 2 bases, with 8 bases remaining between them. The CDR3 has 14 residues. In nucleotides, the CDR3 is TGTGCCAGCTCACCACAGGCGGTAAACACTGAAGCTTTCTTT. Translated: CASSPQAVNTEAFF.

This rearrangement joins TRBV5-1 to TRBJ2-5, with 11 nucleotides matching TRBD1. CDR3 length: 16 residues. Trimming removed 0 bases from V and 5 bases from J; junction bases left unmatched: 6. Germline V lookup: CDR1 SGHRS, CDR2 YFSETQ. The CDR3 DNA reads TGCGCCAGCAGCTTGGCCCAAGGACAGGGGGCCGAGACCCAGTACTTC. Protein: CASSLAQGQGAETQYF.

The chain recombines TRBV2 with TRBJ1-2, with 8 bases lining up with TRBD1. The CDR3 runs to 12 residues. With V trimmed by 6 bases and J by 7 bases, 4 bases remained unmatched. Germline loops: CDR1 SNHLY, CDR2 FYNNEI. The CDR3 spells CASSADRAGYTF. The CDR3 DNA sequence: TGTGCCAGCAGCGCGGACAGGGCTGGCTACACCTTC. Filled out from reference TRBV2 and TRBJ1-2, the complete variable domain reads EPEVTQTPSHQVTQMGQEVILRCVPISNHLYFYWYRQILGQKVEFLVSFYNNEISEKSEIFDDQFSVERPDGSNFTLKIRSTKLEDSAMYFCASSADRAGYTFGSGTRLTVV.

This clone was detected a few times. The J gene is TRBJ1-2, the V gene TRBV5-5; TRBD1 agrees at 7 bases. Trimming took 0 bases from V and 1 from J; bases not matched to a gene: 12. Germline-derived CDR1 and CDR2 are SGHKS and YYEKEE (reference sequence). The CDR3 has 18 amino acids. The CDR3 spells CASSLVLTGTRGNYGYTF. The CDR3 bases are TGTGCCAGCAGCTTGGTTTTGACAGGGACCAGGGGTAACTATGGCTACACCTTC.

V gene TRBV18 combines with J gene TRBJ1-1; 9 bases match TRBD1. The CDR3 totals 15 residues. CDR1 is KGHSH and CDR2 is LQKENI in the germline V gene. Trimming cost V 3 bases and J 4 bases; bases outside gene matches: 6. CDR3 DNA: TGTGCCAGCTCACCCTTGACAGGGGGAGGCACTGAAGCTTTCTTT. Protein sequence: CASSPLTGGGTEAFF.

The V gene is TRBV12-5, the J gene TRBJ2-2; possible D gene TRBD2, 6 bases. From germline, CDR1 is LGHNT and CDR2 FRNRAP. V was trimmed by 2 bases and J by 1 base, leaving 11 bases between them. The CDR3 covers 16 residues. CDR3 loop: CASGLRFGGNTGELFF. For the CDR3, the DNA is TGTGCTAGTGGTTTGAGGTTCGGGGGGAACACCGGGGAGCTGTTTTTT.

This clone was seen only once. The chain is built from TRBV7-3 and TRBJ2-1; the D is unclear. Germline CDR1 and CDR2: SGHTA and FQGTGA. Trimming left V 5 bases short and J 5 bases short, with 7 bases between. This CDR3 comprises 12 residues. Here the CDR3 DNA reads TGTGCCAGCAGCCTACTTAACAATGAGCAGTTCTTC. Its protein product is CASSLLNNEQFF.

J is TRBJ2-6 and V is TRBV19, with a tentative D call TRBD1 (5 bases). This CDR3 contains 13 residues. V lost 11 bases, J lost 4 bases, and 12 bases lay in between. Germline CDR1 is LNHDA and CDR2 is SQIVND (reference sequence). The CDR3 is CAGAGKGANVLTF. The CDR3 coding sequence is TGTGCCGGGGCAGGAAAGGGGGCCAACGTCCTGACTTTC.

This chain connects TRBV9 to TRBJ1-6, with D possibly matching TRBD1 (6 bases). The V and J ends lost 1 base and 4 bases respectively, with 9 bases between them. The germline CDR1 and CDR2 sequences are SGDLS and YYNGEE. The CDR3 contains 15 residues. CDR3 DNA: TGTGCCAGCAGCGTAAGGACAGAATATAATTCACCCCTCCACTTT. Amino acids: CASSVRTEYNSPLHF.

The J gene is TRBJ1-2, the V gene TRBV4-2; the D is unclear. Germline V CDR1 and CDR2: LGHNA, YNFKEQ. V dropped 0 bases and J dropped 6 bases, with 5 bases sitting between them. This CDR3 comprises 12 residues. CDR3 loop: CASSQDTDGYTF. The CDR3 nucleotides read TGTGCCAGCAGCCAAGATACGGATGGCTACACCTTC.

The chain combines TRBV10-3 with TRBJ2-3; 11 bases fit TRBD1. The CDR3 is 16 residues long. V shed 5 bases, J shed 4 bases, and the junction held 8 bases outside the gene matches. The germline CDR1 and CDR2 sequences are ENHRY and SYGVKD. CDR3 DNA: TGTGCCATCAGTTCCCGGGACAGGGGGTTCCCAGATACGCAGTATTTT. Protein: CAISSRDRGFPDTQYF.

This clone was observed a few times. The V gene is TRBV5-1, the J gene TRBJ1-2, with a tentative D call TRBD1 (5 bases). CDR3 length: 14 residues. CDR1 is SGHRS and CDR2 is YFSETQ in the germline V gene. V gave up 0 bases and J gave up 3 bases, with 9 bases separating them. The chain's CDR3 is CASSLGLGDYGYTF. The CDR3 DNA is TGCGCCAGCAGCTTGGGTCTAGGGGACTATGGCTACACCTTC.

The chain has TRBV29-1 and TRBJ1-2, with 9 bases identical to TRBD1. V was pared by 4 bases and J by 7 bases, with 13 bases of the junction left unmatched. CDR3 length: 15 amino acids. Germline V gene data show CDR1 as SQVTM and CDR2 as ANQGSEA. The CDR3 here is CSVALGDRVRSGYTF. The CDR3 DNA is TGCAGCGTTGCACTCGGGGACAGGGTGAGATCTGGCTACACCTTC.

The sample holds a few counts of this clone. The chain couples TRBV4-1 to TRBJ1-6; the D is unclear. The CDR3 has 17 residues. Deletions cut 3 bases from V and 0 bases from J, with 12 bases between. CDR1 MGHRA and CDR2 YSYEKL come from the germline V gene. The CDR3 DNA follows: TGCGCCAGCAGCCAGGGAATCGGGGTCTCCTATAATTCACCCCTCCACTTT. It translates to CASSQGIGVSYNSPLHF.

The V and J genes are TRBV11-2 and TRBJ2-5; 9 bases agree with TRBD2. Trimming at V came to 5 bases and at J to 4 bases, leaving 14 bases not matched to a gene. The V gene's germline CDR1 is SGHAT and CDR2 FQNNGV. CDR3 size: 17 residues. The DNA of the CDR3 is TGTGCCAGCAGCCCGAGGAGTAGCGGGGGATTGAGAGAGACCCAGTACTTC. Translation: CASSPRSSGGLRETQYF.

This rearrangement joins TRBV5-6 to TRBJ1-2; D is unresolved. Per germline, CDR1 SGHDT and CDR2 YYEEEE. V gave up 0 bases and J gave up 2 bases, with 8 bases separating them. This CDR3 has 14 residues. The CDR3 DNA follows: TGTGCCAGCAGCTTGGTGTGGGAGAACTATGGCTACACCTTC. The encoded protein is CASSLVWENYGYTF.